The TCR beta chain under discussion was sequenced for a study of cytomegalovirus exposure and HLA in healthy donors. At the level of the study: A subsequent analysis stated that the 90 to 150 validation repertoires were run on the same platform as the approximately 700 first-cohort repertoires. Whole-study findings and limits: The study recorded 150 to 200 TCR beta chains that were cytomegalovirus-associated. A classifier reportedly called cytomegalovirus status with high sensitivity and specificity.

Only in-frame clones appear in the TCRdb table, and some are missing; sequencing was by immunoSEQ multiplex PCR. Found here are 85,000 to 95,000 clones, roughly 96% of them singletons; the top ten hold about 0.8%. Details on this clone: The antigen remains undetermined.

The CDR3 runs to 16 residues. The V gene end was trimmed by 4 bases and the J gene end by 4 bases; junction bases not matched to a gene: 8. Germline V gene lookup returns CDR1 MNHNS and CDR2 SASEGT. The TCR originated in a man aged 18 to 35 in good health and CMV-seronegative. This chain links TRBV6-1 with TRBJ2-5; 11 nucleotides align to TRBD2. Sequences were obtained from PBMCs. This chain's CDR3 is CASSGLAGGGRETQYF. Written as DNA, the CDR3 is TGTGCCAGCAGTGGTCTAGCGGGAGGAGGGCGAGAGACCCAGTACTTC.